A selection of T cell receptor beta chains follows, all from one sample in a study of blood T cell repertoires in COVID-19. Some clones are missing from TCRdb's copy, which holds only in-frame ones; the method was immunoSEQ multiplex PCR. The sample yields under 200,000 clones, around 86% seen once. The sequenced material came from peripheral blood. These receptors were obtained from a man between 60 and 75 years old with COVID-19, enrolled during active disease. Both conserved end residues are part of each CDR3. D genes are given only for firm matches. Not every row has a clone size; where given, it reads once, few, many or a size class.

V gene	clone size	D gene	J gene	CDR3 protein	CDR3 DNA
TRBV6-1	-	-	TRBJ2-4	CASSALPDSTKNIQYF	TGTGCCAGCAGTGCACTTCCGGACAGCACCAAAAACATTCAGTACTTC
TRBV18	-	-	TRBJ2-1	CASSPPTGGEDEQFF	TGTGCCAGCTCACCACCGACTGGAGGGGAGGATGAGCAGTTCTTC
TRBV27	-	-	TRBJ2-7	CASSKSDGSYEQYF	TGTGCCAGCAGTAAGAGCGACGGCTCCTACGAGCAGTACTTC
TRBV7-2	few	-	TRBJ1-2	CASSLGREGGYTF	TGTGCCAGCAGCTTAGGGAGGGAGGGTGGCTACACCTTC
TRBV4-3	-	-	TRBJ1-6	CASSQDRDAGRTPLHF	TGCGCCAGCAGCCAAGATAGGGATGCGGGGCGCACACCCCTCCACTTT
TRBV24-1	-	TRBD1	TRBJ2-7	CATQGQGWEQYF	TGTGCCACCCAGGGACAGGGGTGGGAGCAGTACTTC
TRBV19	-	TRBD1	TRBJ1-2	CASTRQGREFGYTF	TGTGCCAGTACCCGACAGGGTCGGGAATTTGGCTACACCTTC
TRBV6-5	-	-	TRBJ2-7	CASRGRLSSYEQYF	TGTGCCAGCAGGGGGCGGCTAAGCTCCTACGAGCAGTACTTC
TRBV7-8	-	-	TRBJ1-4	CASSLGQRMPGATNEKLFF	TGTGCCAGCAGCTTAGGACAGAGAATGCCAGGGGCAACTAATGAAAAACTGTTTTTT
TRBV29-1	-	TRBD1	TRBJ2-3	CSVQSGTGTTDTQYF	TGCAGCGTGCAGTCCGGGACAGGGACCACAGATACGCAGTATTTT
TRBV25-1	few	-	TRBJ1-6	CASRESYNSPLHF	TGTGCCAGCAGGGAGAGTTATAATTCACCCCTCCACTTT
TRBV21-1	-	-	TRBJ1-2	CASSPSDLLCYGYTF	TGTGCCAGCAGCCCCTCGGACTTACTCTGCTATGGCTACACCTTC
TRBV9	-	-	TRBJ1-1	CASSPLGGGNEAFF	TGTGCCAGCAGCCCCCTCGGGGGGGGGAATGAAGCTTTCTTT
TRBV3-1/TRBV3-2	-	-	TRBJ1-4	CASSQGASLQGNEKLFF	TGTGCCAGCAGCCAAGGTGCGTCGCTACAGGGAAATGAAAAACTGTTTTTT
TRBV3-1/TRBV3-2	-	-	TRBJ1-2	CASSQGGGRGNYGYTF	TGTGCCAGCAGCCAAGGAGGTGGCAGGGGTAACTATGGCTACACCTTC
TRBV7-3	once	TRBD1	TRBJ1-1	CASSTDRWNTEAFF	TGTGCCAGCAGCACGGACAGGTGGAACACTGAAGCTTTCTTT
TRBV7-2	-	TRBD2	TRBJ2-7	CASSLIITSSGSRFFEQYF	TGTGCCAGCAGCTTAATTATTACGTCTAGCGGGAGTAGGTTTTTCGAGCAGTACTTC
TRBV7-2	few	TRBD1	TRBJ1-5	CASSPQTGAQPQHF	TGTGCCAGCAGCCCCCAGACAGGGGCTCAGCCCCAGCATTTT
TRBV2	-	-	TRBJ2-1	CALGRGGAYNEQFF	TGTGCCCTCGGAAGAGGGGGGGCCTACAATGAGCAGTTCTTC
TRBV5-1	-	-	TRBJ2-3	CASSPYGGVNTQYF	TGCGCCAGCAGCCCCTATGGCGGCGTAAATACGCAGTATTTT
TRBV7-3	-	TRBD1	TRBJ1-2	CASSLGGTDYGYTF	TGTGCCAGCAGCTTAGGCGGGACAGACTATGGCTACACCTTC
TRBV7-2	-	TRBD1	TRBJ2-5	CASSLGQGSTETQYF	TGTGCCAGCAGCCTCGGACAGGGGTCGACCGAGACCCAGTACTTC
TRBV19	once	-	TRBJ1-1	CAIGGAMNTEAFF	TGTGCCATCGGGGGGGCAATGAACACTGAAGCTTTCTTT
TRBV7-9	-	TRBD2	TRBJ2-1	CASSLGLRRLAVLDEQFF	TGTGCCAGCAGCTTAGGGCTGAGGCGGCTAGCGGTCTTGGATGAGCAGTTCTTC
TRBV19	-	-	TRBJ2-2	CASSIEASRNTGELFF	TGTGCCAGTAGTATAGAGGCTAGCCGGAACACCGGGGAGCTGTTTTTT
TRBV6-2/TRBV6-3	-	-	TRBJ1-1	CASSYGGVWTEAFF	TGTGCCAGCAGTTACGGCGGAGTATGGACTGAAGCTTTCTTT
TRBV14	-	-	TRBJ1-5	CASSQGGRGGQPQHF	TGTGCCAGCAGCCAAGGTGGAAGGGGCGGTCAGCCCCAGCATTTT
TRBV10-3	-	TRBD1	TRBJ1-3	CAITNRDRVPGNTIYF	TGTGCCATCACCAACCGGGACAGGGTACCTGGAAACACCATATATTTT
TRBV11-3	-	-	TRBJ2-3	CASSLTNPLGAGVRDTQYF	TGTGCCAGCAGCTTAACTAACCCCTTGGGGGCGGGAGTGAGGGATACGCAGTATTTT
TRBV6-2/TRBV6-3	-	TRBD2	TRBJ2-5	CASSYQGLAGGVQETQYF	TGTGCCAGCAGTTACCAGGGACTAGCGGGAGGCGTCCAAGAGACCCAGTACTTC
TRBV4-2	few	TRBD1	TRBJ2-1	CASSQAQGNSYNEQFF	TGTGCCAGCAGCCAAGCACAGGGGAACTCCTACAATGAGCAGTTCTTC
TRBV7-8	-	TRBD2	TRBJ2-1	CASSLAWGGSYNEQFF	TGTGCCAGCAGCTTAGCTTGGGGGGGCTCCTACAATGAGCAGTTCTTC
TRBV19	once	TRBD1	TRBJ2-7	CASKEGGTGTYEQYF	TGTGCCAGTAAAGAAGGAGGGACAGGAACCTACGAGCAGTACTTC
TRBV6-2/TRBV6-3	-	-	TRBJ1-2	CASSYSQGRHGYTF	TGTGCCAGCAGTTACTCCCAGGGTCGGCACGGCTACACCTTC
TRBV7-9	-	TRBD1	TRBJ2-5	CASSSLQGPGETQYF	TGTGCCAGCAGCTCACTACAGGGGCCGGGGGAGACCCAGTACTTC
TRBV6-5	-	TRBD1	TRBJ1-3	CASSRETGSGNTIYF	TGTGCCAGCAGTCGCGAGACAGGGTCTGGAAACACCATATATTTT
TRBV7-2	-	-	TRBJ1-4	CASSLGVDEKLFF	TGTGCCAGCAGCTTAGGAGTGGATGAAAAACTGTTTTTT
TRBV18	-	TRBD1	TRBJ1-2	CASSPTTGDNYGYTF	TGTGCCAGCTCACCGACGACAGGGGATAACTATGGCTACACCTTC
TRBV29-1	-	TRBD1	TRBJ1-2	CSVVSGTANYGYTF	TGCAGCGTTGTTTCAGGGACAGCTAACTATGGCTACACCTTC
TRBV20-1	-	-	TRBJ1-2	CSASPPLCGYTF	TGCAGTGCTAGTCCCCCTCTCTGTGGCTACACCTTC
TRBV6-5	-	TRBD2	TRBJ2-1	CASGLGGSLNEQFF	TGTGCCAGCGGCTTGGGCGGGAGTCTAAATGAGCAGTTCTTC
TRBV5-1	once	-	TRBJ2-6	CASSLYGDGANVLTF	TGCGCCAGCAGCTTGTACGGGGATGGGGCCAACGTCCTGACTTTC
TRBV6-2/TRBV6-3	-	TRBD2	TRBJ2-1	CASSGGGALKNEQFF	TGTGCCAGCAGTGGCGGGGGGGCCTTAAAGAATGAGCAGTTCTTC
TRBV6-5	-	-	TRBJ1-1	CASKTGTVGEASF	TGTGCCAGCAAAACCGGGACTGTCGGTGAAGCTTCCTTT
TRBV5-6	-	TRBD1	TRBJ2-3	CASSLGGGYHTDTQYF	TGTGCCAGCAGCTTGGGAGGGGGCTATCACACAGATACGCAGTATTTT
TRBV19	-	-	TRBJ1-3	CASSIGRENTIYF	TGTGCCAGTAGTATAGGTCGCGAGAACACCATATATTTT
TRBV19	-	-	TRBJ1-1	CASSGYGGAEAFF	TGTGCCAGTAGTGGTTACGGGGGAGCTGAAGCTTTCTTT
TRBV11-2	-	-	TRBJ2-3	CASSHPGNPGDTQYF	TGTGCCAGCAGCCATCCGGGAAACCCCGGAGATACGCAGTATTTT
TRBV7-2	few	-	TRBJ1-4	CASSLYRDQNEKLFF	TGTGCCAGCAGCTTATACAGGGACCAAAATGAAAAACTGTTTTTT
TRBV9	-	-	TRBJ2-3	CASSVDEGVGTDTQYF	TGTGCCAGCAGCGTAGACGAAGGGGTAGGCACAGATACGCAGTATTTT
TRBV5-1	-	-	TRBJ2-2	CASSRGSAGELFF	TGCGCCAGCAGCAGAGGGTCGGCCGGGGAGCTGTTTTTT
TRBV7-2	-	-	TRBJ2-2	CASRAQGQPTGELFF	TGTGCCAGCAGGGCGCAAGGACAGCCGACCGGGGAGCTGTTTTTT
TRBV19	-	-	TRBJ2-2	CASSPQGTPGELFF	TGTGCCAGTAGTCCACAGGGTACCCCCGGGGAGCTGTTTTTT
TRBV11-1	few	TRBD2	TRBJ2-7	CASSQLAGPYEQYF	TGTGCCAGCAGCCAACTAGCGGGTCCTTACGAGCAGTACTTC
TRBV6-6	-	-	TRBJ1-1	CASGGGNTEAFF	TGTGCCAGCGGAGGCGGGAACACTGAAGCTTTCTTT